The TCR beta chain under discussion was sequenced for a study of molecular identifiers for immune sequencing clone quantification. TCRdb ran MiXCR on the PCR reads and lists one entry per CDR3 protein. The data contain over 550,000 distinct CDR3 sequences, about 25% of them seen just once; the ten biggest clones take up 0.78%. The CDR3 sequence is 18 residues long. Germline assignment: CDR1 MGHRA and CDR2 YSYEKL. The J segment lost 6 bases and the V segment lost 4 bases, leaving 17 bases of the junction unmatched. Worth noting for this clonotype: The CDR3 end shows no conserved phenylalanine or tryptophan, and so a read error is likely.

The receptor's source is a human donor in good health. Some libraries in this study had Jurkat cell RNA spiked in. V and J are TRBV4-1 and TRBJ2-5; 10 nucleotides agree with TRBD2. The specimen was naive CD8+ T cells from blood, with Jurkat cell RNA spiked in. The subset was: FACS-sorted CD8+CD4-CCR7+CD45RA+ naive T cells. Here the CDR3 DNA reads TGCGCCAGCAGCCCACCAGCGGGGGGGCTGGATTTCGTCCAGACCCAGTACCTC. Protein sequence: CASSPPAGGLDFVQTQYL.